This TCR beta chain was captured by sequencing in a study of shared clonotypes between healthy human individuals. Trimming removed 4 bases from V and 4 bases from J; junction bases left unmatched: 11. Germline V gene lookup returns CDR1 SGHVS and CDR2 FQNEAQ. The CDR3 is 17 amino acids. Sequencing used immunoSEQ multiplex PCR; TCRdb keeps in-frame clones, though not all of them. The table has over a million clones, 95% to 97% seen once; the top ten hold about 1.2%. With regard to this clone: Its antigen is still unknown.

Study-wide results and caveats: The authors expected sequencing depth to affect clonotype sharing among donors.

The chain has TRBV7-8 and TRBJ2-1; 9 bases match TRBD2. What was sequenced was naive CD4+ T cells sorted from blood. Documented subset: CD45RA+ positively selected. The clonotype comes from a man aged 25-40 years in good health. The CDR3 DNA reads TGTGCCAGCAGCTCGTATAGCGGGAGAGCGTATTACAATGAGCAGTTCTTC. Residues: CASSSYSGRAYYNEQFF.